This record covers a single T cell receptor (delta chain). Its specificity is not known. The protein that TCRdb holds for this DNA derives from a much larger clone and differs from the translated DNA at residue 9, which likely indicates a read error; the protein shown here is translated from the DNA. These data originate in a study of γδ T cells in repeated Plasmodium falciparum infection. Germline-derived CDR1 and CDR2 are TSWWSYY and QGS. The V and J ends lost 0 bases and 2 bases, in that order; junction bases with no gene match: 19. The CDR3 consists of 22 residues. Both TRG and TRD chains were sequenced from each sorted sample. TCRdb used CATT to re-call clones from the multiplex PCR reads. The sample yields 80,000 to 95,000 delta-chain clones, more than 1.4% seen once. Vgamma9/Vdelta2+ and Vdelta2-negative gammadelta T cells were flow-sorted from PBMC for bulk sequencing. Study-level findings and limits: Malian children's Vdelta2-negative repertoires appeared more expanded and less diverse than Australians'.

The sequencing input was gamma-delta T cells from blood. This receptor was obtained from a pool of human donors (malaria-infected and uninfected, not separated). The rearrangement joins TRDV1 to TRDJ1; 12 bases fit TRDD3. The CDR3 loop reads CALGELQIPWRTGGYLTDKLIF. CDR3 nucleotides: TGTGCTCTTGGGGAACTTCAGATCCCATGGAGAACTGGGGGATACCTTACCGATAAACTCATCTTT.